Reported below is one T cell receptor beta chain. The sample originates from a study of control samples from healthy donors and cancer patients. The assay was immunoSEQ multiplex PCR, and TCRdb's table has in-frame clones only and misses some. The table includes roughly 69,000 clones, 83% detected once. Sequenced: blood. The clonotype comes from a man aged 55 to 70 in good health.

Written as DNA, the CDR3 is TGTGCCAGCAGTTACCCGGGACTATACACCGGGGAGCTGTTTTTT. This encodes CASSYPGLYTGELFF. The V call is TRBV6-6, the J call TRBJ2-2, with 7 bases that match TRBD2. Germline CDR1 reads MNHNY; CDR2 reads SVGAGI (reference sequence). The CDR3 sequence is 15 residues long. The trim removed 2 bases at V and 3 bases at J, leaving 3 bases unmatched.